One sample yielded the 20 T cell receptor beta chains listed below, sequenced in a study of T cell responses to AZD1222 COVID-19 vaccine. Using immunoSEQ multiplex PCR, the repertoire was profiled, and TCRdb retains in-frame clones only, with some absent. Of 100,000 to 150,000 clones in the sample, over 85% are singletons; the top ten hold about 4.5%. Specimen: peripheral blood, collected on day 0 of AZD1222 vaccination. Source of these receptors: an adult in good health.

This chain links TRBV11-2 with TRBJ2-7; 9 bases are shared with TRBD1. This CDR3 is built from 14 residues. J gave up 4 bases and V 1 base, and 2 bases lay outside the gene matches. CDR1 is SGHAT, CDR2 FQNNGV, per germline. The CDR3 DNA reads as TGTGCCAGCAGCTTAGCTGACAGGGGGTACGAGCAGTACTTC. This gives the protein CASSLADRGYEQYF. The variable domain in full, completed from reference TRBV11-2 and TRBJ2-7, reads EAGVAQSPRYKIIEKRQSVAFWCNPISGHATLYWYQQILGQGPKLLIQFQNNGVVDDSQLPKDRFSAERLKGVDSTLKIQPAKLEDSAVYLCASSLADRGYEQYFGPGTRLTVT.

The chain couples TRBV10-1 to TRBJ1-6, with 12 bases lining up with TRBD1. This CDR3 contains 15 residues. CDR1 WNHNN and CDR2 SYGVQD come from the germline V gene (reference sequence). The V segment lost 5 bases and the J segment 10 bases; nucleotides outside the gene matches: 6. In DNA form, the CDR3 reads TGCGCCAGCAGTTTGGGACAGGGGGCTCGGTCACCCCTCCACTTT. Encoded protein: CASSLGQGARSPLHF.

The chain employs TRBV30 and TRBJ2-2; no definite D call. V dropped 0 bases and J dropped 7 bases, with 6 bases sitting between them. CDR3 length: 12 amino acids. Germline assignment: CDR1 GTSNPN and CDR2 SVGIG (reference sequence). The DNA of the CDR3 is TGTGCCTGGAGTGTACAGTTCGGGGAGCTGTTTTTT. Residues: CAWSVQFGELFF.

The chain links TRBV7-9 to TRBJ1-4; D gene uncertain. V lost 5 bases and J 7 bases, leaving 11 bases between the germline ends. This CDR3 region has 13 residues. Germline CDR1 reads SEHNR; CDR2 reads FQNEAQ (reference sequence). As DNA, the CDR3 is TGTGCCAGCAGCCTGATTCCGGGTGAAAAACTGTTTTTT. Its protein product is CASSLIPGEKLFF.

This rearrangement joins TRBV28 to TRBJ1-3, with D perhaps matching TRBD1 (5 bases). The germline gives CDR1 MDHEN, CDR2 SYDVKM. CDR3 length equals 15 residues. Trimming stripped 7 bases from V and 0 bases from J, with 13 bases between. This CDR3 reads CASTGNLLSGNTIYF. The CDR3 coding sequence is TGTGCCAGCACAGGGAACCTTCTCTCTGGAAACACCATATATTTT.

The chain uses TRBV7-5 and TRBJ2-2; the table assigns TRBD2, which was not confirmed against the DNA. TRBV7-5 is tagged as a pseudogene. The CDR3 has 16 residues. The CDR3 sequence is CVRSSSGRAHTGELFF. The CDR3 region has the DNA TGTGTCAGAAGCAGTAGCGGGAGGGCGCACACCGGGGAGCTGTTTTTT.

This sequence joins TRBV5-4 and TRBJ2-1, with 11 nucleotides matching TRBD2. Germline assignment: CDR1 SGHNT and CDR2 YYREEE (reference sequence). V lost 0 bases and J lost 7; bases outside the gene matches: 3. CDR3 length: 15 residues. The DNA of the CDR3 is TGTGCCAGCAGCTTGGGTCTAGCGGGGGGTAATGAGCAGTTCTTC. Its translation: CASSLGLAGGNEQFF.

J is TRBJ2-3 and V is TRBV3-1 (or the pseudogene TRBV3-2); 10 bases map to TRBD2. The germline CDR1 and CDR2 sequences are LGHDT and YNNKEL (reference sequence). The CDR3 length is 15 residues. V trimming: 1 base; J trimming: 4 bases; junction bases outside the gene matches: 2. CDR3 DNA: TGTGCCAGCAGCCAAGGAGCGGGGGGGCCAGATACGCAGTATTTT. It is translated as CASSQGAGGPDTQYF.

This clone is a singleton in its sample. This chain connects TRBV6-6 to TRBJ2-2; TRBD1 might be the D (6 bases). CDR1 MNHNY and CDR2 SVGAGI come from the germline V gene (reference sequence). V lost 0 bases and J 6 bases, leaving 14 bases between the germline ends. The CDR3 consists of 16 residues. The CDR3 reads CASSYSEQGYSGELFF. In DNA, the CDR3 is TGTGCCAGCAGTTACTCGGAACAGGGTTATTCCGGGGAGCTGTTTTTT.

The chain carries TRBV27 and TRBJ2-3; unclear D gene. The CDR3 consists of 16 residues. Germline V CDR1 and CDR2: MNHEY, SMNVEV (reference sequence). The V and J ends lost 6 bases and 0 bases respectively, with 16 bases between them. The CDR3 loop is CASRPPAGVSTDTQYF. The DNA for the CDR3 is TGTGCCAGCAGACCCCCCGCAGGCGTTAGCACAGATACGCAGTATTTT.

This chain joins TRBV29-1 and TRBJ2-1; 11 bases fit TRBD2. The CDR3 runs 15 residues. In germline, CDR1 is SQVTM, CDR2 ANQGSEA. Trimming at V came to 7 bases and at J to 2 bases, leaving 7 bases not matched to a gene. The CDR3 sequence is CSGRLTSGTYNEQFF. CDR3 bases: TGCAGCGGGCGCCTGACTAGCGGGACCTACAATGAGCAGTTCTTC.

The V gene is TRBV28, the J gene TRBJ1-2, with TRBD1 matching over 7 bases. The CDR3 is 16 amino acids. Per the germline V gene, CDR1 is MDHEN and CDR2 is SYDVKM. Trimming cost V 5 bases and J 0 bases; bases outside gene matches: 9. Here the CDR3 reads CASSPQGITTNYGYTF. In nucleotides, the CDR3 is TGTGCCAGCAGTCCACAGGGGATCACTACTAACTATGGCTACACCTTC.

Within the sample, this clone is medium-sized (0.01 to 0.1%). The rearrangement uses TRBV6-5 and TRBJ1-6; D remains ambiguous. Trimming removed 2 bases from V and 7 bases from J, with 12 bases in between. The CDR3 is 15 residues long. Per germline, CDR1 MNHEY and CDR2 SVGAGI. CDR3: CASSYPGRENSPLHF. The CDR3 DNA reads as TGTGCCAGCAGTTACCCAGGACGGGAAAATTCACCCCTCCACTTT.

The chain is built from TRBV4-2 and TRBJ1-1, with TRBD1 as a possible D gene (5 bases). Looked up from germline, CDR1 is LGHNA and CDR2 is YNFKEQ. CDR3 length equals 14 residues. V lost 0 bases and J 10 bases, leaving 15 bases between the germline ends. CDR3 loop: CASSQDGLLGGAFF. CDR3 DNA sequence: TGTGCCAGCAGCCAAGATGGGCTCCTCGGGGGAGCTTTCTTT.

This rearrangement joins TRBV6-5 to TRBJ1-5, with D uncertain. The V gene lost 0 bases and the J gene lost 4 bases, with 4 bases spanning the gap. Germline CDR1 reads MNHEY; CDR2 reads SVGAGI. The CDR3 loop spans 13 amino acids. CDR3 sequence reads: CASSYSWNQPQHF. The CDR3 nucleotides read TGTGCCAGCAGTTACTCGTGGAATCAGCCCCAGCATTTT.

The chain links TRBV30 to TRBJ1-1, with D possibly being TRBD1 (6 bases). The length of the CDR3 is 15 residues. V was cut by 0 bases and J by 0 bases, with 11 bases left in between. Per the germline V gene, CDR1 is GTSNPN and CDR2 is SVGIG (reference sequence). The CDR3 loop is CAWSVKGVMNTEAFF. The CDR3 nucleotides are TGTGCCTGGAGTGTAAAGGGGGTCATGAACACTGAAGCTTTCTTT.

J is TRBJ2-5 and V is TRBV9; either TRBD1 or TRBD2 may fit D (6 bases each). Germline V lookup: CDR1 SGDLS, CDR2 YYNGEE. Trimming shortened V by 0 bases and J by 5 bases, and 14 bases separated the two germline ends. This CDR3 is built from 15 residues. This CDR3 reads CASSVAGARMETQYF. The CDR3 DNA is TGTGCCAGCAGCGTAGCGGGGGCGAGGATGGAGACCCAGTACTTC.

This clone has a handful of counts. The chain is built from TRBV5-4 and TRBJ2-7; 8 positions agree with TRBD2. J gave up 3 bases and V 4 bases, and 6 bases lay outside the gene matches. The length of the CDR3 is 14 residues. Germline values: CDR1 SGHNT, CDR2 YYREEE (reference sequence). CDR3 loop: CASSPRGGSYEQYF. The DNA of the CDR3 is TGTGCCAGCAGCCCACGGGGGGGGAGCTACGAGCAGTACTTC.

This chain connects TRBV2 to TRBJ2-1, with TRBD2 identical over 13 bases. The junction had 5 bases not matched to a gene; V was cut back by 0 bases and J by 0 bases. This CDR3 has 19 residues. CDR1 and CDR2 (germline): SNHLY, FYNNEI. The CDR3 DNA reads TGTGCCAGCAGTGAAGCACCGGGACTAGCGGGGAGCTCCTACAATGAGCAGTTCTTC. This translates into CASSEAPGLAGSSYNEQFF.

The CDR3 nucleotides read TGTGCCAGCAGCCAAGATTTAGGGCAGGGAGGCAACGAGCAGTACTTC. This codes for CASSQDLGQGGNEQYF. J is TRBJ2-7 and V is TRBV4-2; a possible D gene is TRBD2 (6 bases). The CDR3 sequence is 16 residues long. Germline V gene lookup returns CDR1 LGHNA and CDR2 YNFKEQ. V shed 0 bases and J shed 5 bases, with 17 bases lying between them.